In its sample, the clone carrying this T cell receptor beta chain was seen many times. Antigen specificity is unknown. The time point here: sample taken at primary tumor resection. Via MiXCR, TCRdb re-called the 5' RACE reads, giving one row per CDR3 protein. The profile shows around 21,000 distinct CDR3 sequences, 2.8% of them singletons. This record comes from a study of spatial heterogeneity in lung cancer. Looking at the study overall: Combinations of a unique TCR and a UMI were tallied in raw reads, and on average each appeared more than ten times. Study-wide results and limits: Higher tumor mutation counts went along with higher counts of expanded intratumoral alpha and beta TCRs.

The junction had 5 bases not matched to a gene; V was cut back by 3 bases and J by 4 bases. This CDR3 has 14 residues. Germline values: CDR1 MNHEY, CDR2 SMNVEV (reference sequence). The origin of this receptor is a male donor with early-stage non-small cell lung cancer. V gene TRBV27 combines with J gene TRBJ1-2; TRBD1 aligns across 7 bases. The sample was lung tumor tissue, taken at surgery. CDR3 loop: CASSFRQGTYGYTF. As DNA, the CDR3 is TGTGCCAGCAGTTTTCGACAGGGCACCTATGGCTACACCTTC.